A single sample is the source of the 12 T cell receptor beta chains below, sequenced in a study of CD8 T cells in cerebrospinal fluid in Alzheimer's disease. Reanalyzing the 10x single-cell sequencing reads, TCRdb keeps one entry per CDR3 protein, without DNA. The specimen's table records about 1,400 distinct CDR3 sequences. The specimen was cerebrospinal fluid. The origin of the receptors is a human donor with mild cognitive impairment.

This clonotype is classed as medium-sized by frequency. The V and J genes are TRBV20-1 and TRBJ2-7. This CDR3 contains 13 residues. CDR1 and CDR2 (germline): DFQATT, SNEGSKA (reference sequence). The CDR3 sequence: CSALIRGPYEQYF.

The chain recombines TRBV7-9 with TRBJ2-3. This CDR3 has 13 amino acids. CDR1 is SEHNR and CDR2 is FQNEAQ in the germline V gene (reference sequence). The CDR3 reads CASSLDVADTQYF.

CDR3 in amino acids: CASSPGGGGETQYF. The chain has TRBV5-1 and TRBJ2-5; the D gene TCRdb calls, TRBD1, cannot be checked with no DNA. The CDR3 runs to 14 residues. CDR1 is SGHRS, CDR2 YFSETQ, per germline.

This clonotype counts as large (0.1 to 1%) by frequency. This chain links TRBV7-3 with TRBJ2-2; TCRdb's assignment of TRBD1 cannot be checked, as there is no DNA. This CDR3 has 14 residues. The germline gives CDR1 SGHTA, CDR2 FQGTGA. This chain's CDR3 is CASSSGTSTGELFF.

This clonotype is identified as medium-sized from frequency. This rearrangement joins TRBV9 to TRBJ2-7; TCRdb lists TRBD1, though no DNA is available to test this call. The germline gives CDR1 SGDLS, CDR2 YYNGEE. The CDR3 extends over 15 amino acids. The CDR3 is CASSPTGAVSYEQYF.

This clonotype is identified as medium-sized from frequency. This chain links TRBV18 with TRBJ2-2. CDR1 KGHSH and CDR2 LQKENI come from the germline V gene. The CDR3 spans 16 residues. The CDR3 is CASSLLGGSNTGELFF.

In terms of frequency, this clonotype is medium-sized (0.01 to 0.1%). The chain carries TRBV11-1 and TRBJ1-1. Germline V gives CDR1 SGHAT, CDR2 FQDESV (reference sequence). The CDR3 consists of 12 residues. CDR3 amino acids: CASTSLRTEAFF.

The V call is TRBV6-1, the J call TRBJ1-2; TCRdb's D call of TRBD1 is untestable without DNA. Germline V gene sequence: CDR1 MNHNS, CDR2 SASEGT. CDR3 length equals 14 residues. The CDR3 here is CASSVRTGPYGYTF.

Measured by frequency, this clonotype is medium-sized. The genes are TRBV13 and TRBJ2-3; TCRdb calls TRBD2, which cannot be checked without DNA. Germline CDR1 reads PRHDT; CDR2 reads FYEKMQ (reference sequence). The CDR3 loop spans 15 amino acids. This CDR3 reads CASSPTLAGGPTQYF.

According to its frequency, this clonotype is large (0.1 to 1%). V is TRBV7-2 and J is TRBJ2-4. This CDR3 region has 16 residues. Germline loops: CDR1 SGHTA, CDR2 FQGNSA. The CDR3 loop is CASSLAVRQAKNIQYF.

The CDR3 sequence is CATSRHTLPQHF. The chain links TRBV15 to TRBJ1-5. The length of the CDR3 is 12 residues. Germline CDR1 reads LNHNV; CDR2 reads YYDKDF (reference sequence).

Frequency places this clonotype as medium-sized. J is TRBJ2-7 and V is TRBV3-1; as DNA is missing, the TRBD2 call by TCRdb cannot be tested. In germline, CDR1 is LGHDT, CDR2 YNNKEL (reference sequence). This CDR3 has 14 residues. CDR3 sequence: CASSPLSGTYEQYF.